The entry below gives a single T cell receptor (beta chain) sequence along with its context. What it recognizes is unknown. The V segment lost 4 bases and the J segment 3 bases; nucleotides outside the gene matches: 10. This CDR3 is built from 16 residues. Germline CDR1 and CDR2: ENHRY and SYGVKD. TCR sequencing used cDNA made by reverse transcription of extracted RNA. Sequencing was performed with immunoSEQ multiplex PCR; in TCRdb, only in-frame clones are kept and a portion is missing. The table shows around 50,000 clones, with about 96% occurring only once. The data were taken from a study of CD8+ T cells in alopecia areata. Broader study findings: Patients shared TCRs less clearly than mice did, possibly for HLA-related reasons.

The starting material was CD8+ T cells sorted from blood, obtained at week 0. The TCR sequence derives from a human donor with alopecia areata. The chain couples TRBV10-3 to TRBJ2-3; 7 bases line up with TRBD1. The CDR3 coding sequence is TGTGCCATCAGTGGAAGTACAGGGGAGATTACAGATACGCAGTATTTT. This codes for CAISGSTGEITDTQYF.